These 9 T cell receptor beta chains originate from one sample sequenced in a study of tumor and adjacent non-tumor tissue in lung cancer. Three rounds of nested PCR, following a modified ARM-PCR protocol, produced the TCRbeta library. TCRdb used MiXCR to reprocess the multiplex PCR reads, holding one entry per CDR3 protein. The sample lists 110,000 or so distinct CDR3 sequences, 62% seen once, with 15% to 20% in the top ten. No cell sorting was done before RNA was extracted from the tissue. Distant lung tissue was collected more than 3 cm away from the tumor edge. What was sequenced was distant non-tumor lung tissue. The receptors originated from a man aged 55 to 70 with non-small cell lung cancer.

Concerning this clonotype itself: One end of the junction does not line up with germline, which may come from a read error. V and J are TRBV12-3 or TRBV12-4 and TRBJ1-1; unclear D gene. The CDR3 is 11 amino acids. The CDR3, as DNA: TGTGCCGGCAGTATGGGAACTGAAGCTTTCTTT. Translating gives CAGSMGTEAFF.

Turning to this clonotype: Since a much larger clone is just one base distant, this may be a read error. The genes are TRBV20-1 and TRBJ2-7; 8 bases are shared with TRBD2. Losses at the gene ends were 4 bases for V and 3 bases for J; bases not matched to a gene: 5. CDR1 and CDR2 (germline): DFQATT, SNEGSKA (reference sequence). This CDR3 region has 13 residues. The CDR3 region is CSAILRGDYEQYF. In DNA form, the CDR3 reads TGCAGTGCTATTTTGCGGGGGGACTACGAGCAGTACTTC.

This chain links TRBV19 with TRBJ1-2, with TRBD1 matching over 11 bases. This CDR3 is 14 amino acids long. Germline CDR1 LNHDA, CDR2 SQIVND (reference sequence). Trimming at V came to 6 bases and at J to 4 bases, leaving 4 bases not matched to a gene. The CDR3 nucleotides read TGTGCCAGTAGCGGGACAGGGGGGACCTATGGCTACACCTTC. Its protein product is CASSGTGGTYGYTF.

CDR3 nucleotide sequence: TGTGCCAGCAGTTTTGGAGTGTGGGTCTACGAGCAGTACTTC. As protein: CASSFGVWVYEQYF. The V gene is TRBV12-3 or TRBV12-4, the J gene TRBJ2-7; D not certain. Trimming removed 3 bases from V and 3 bases from J, with 12 bases in between. The CDR3 loop spans 14 amino acids.

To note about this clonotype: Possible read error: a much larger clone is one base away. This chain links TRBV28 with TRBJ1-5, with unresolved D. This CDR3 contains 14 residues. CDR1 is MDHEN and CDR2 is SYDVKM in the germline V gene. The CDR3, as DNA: TGTACCAGCAGGCAGCCCGGGAACAATCAGCCCCAGCATTTT. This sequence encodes CTSRQPGNNQPQHF.

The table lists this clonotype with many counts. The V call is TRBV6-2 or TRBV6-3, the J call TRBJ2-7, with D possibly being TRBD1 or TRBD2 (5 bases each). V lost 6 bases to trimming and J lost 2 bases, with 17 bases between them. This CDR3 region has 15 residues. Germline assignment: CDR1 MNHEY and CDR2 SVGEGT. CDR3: CASRPGTRQTYEQYF. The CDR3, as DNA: TGTGCCAGCAGACCCGGGACGAGGCAGACCTACGAGCAGTACTTC.

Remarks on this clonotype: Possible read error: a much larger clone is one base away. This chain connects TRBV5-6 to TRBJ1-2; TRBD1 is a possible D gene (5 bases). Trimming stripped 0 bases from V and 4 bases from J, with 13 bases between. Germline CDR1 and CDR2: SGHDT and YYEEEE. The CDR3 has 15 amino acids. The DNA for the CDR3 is TGTGCCAGCAGCTTGGACTACAGGCGACCCTATGGCTACACCTTC. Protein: CASSLDYRRPYGYTF.

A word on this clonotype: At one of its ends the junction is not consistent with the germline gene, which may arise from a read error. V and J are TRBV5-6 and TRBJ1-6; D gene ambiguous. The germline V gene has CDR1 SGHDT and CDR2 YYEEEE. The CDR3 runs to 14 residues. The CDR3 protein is CASSSGLINTPLHF. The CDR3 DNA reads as TGTGCCAGCAGCTCCGGTCTTATTAATACACCTCTCCACTTT.

The CDR3 loop reads CASSQDFLPGQAFDAFF. The CDR3 bases are TGTGCCAGCAGCCAAGATTTTCTTCCGGGACAGGCTTTCGATGCTTTCTTT. V is TRBV14 and J is TRBJ1-1, with 8 bases that match TRBD1. In germline, CDR1 is SGHDN, CDR2 FVKESK. The CDR3 has 17 residues. V shed 0 bases and J 11 bases; nucleotides not matched to a gene: 17.